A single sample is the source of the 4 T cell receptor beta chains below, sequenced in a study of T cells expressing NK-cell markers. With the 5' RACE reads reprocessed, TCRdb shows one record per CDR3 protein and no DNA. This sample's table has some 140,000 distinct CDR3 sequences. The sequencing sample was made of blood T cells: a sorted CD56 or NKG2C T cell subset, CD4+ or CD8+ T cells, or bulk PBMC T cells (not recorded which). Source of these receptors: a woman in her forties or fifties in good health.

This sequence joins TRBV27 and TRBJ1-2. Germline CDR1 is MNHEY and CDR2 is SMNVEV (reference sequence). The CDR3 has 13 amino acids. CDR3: CASSYSPQAGYTF.

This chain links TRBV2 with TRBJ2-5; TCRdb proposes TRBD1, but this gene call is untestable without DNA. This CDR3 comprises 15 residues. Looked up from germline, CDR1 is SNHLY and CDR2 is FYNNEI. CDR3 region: CASSESPSAGETQYF.

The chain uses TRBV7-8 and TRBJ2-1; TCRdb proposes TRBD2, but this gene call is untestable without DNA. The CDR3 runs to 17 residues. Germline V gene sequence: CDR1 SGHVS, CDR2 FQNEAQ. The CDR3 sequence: CASSLALGSGRINEQFF.

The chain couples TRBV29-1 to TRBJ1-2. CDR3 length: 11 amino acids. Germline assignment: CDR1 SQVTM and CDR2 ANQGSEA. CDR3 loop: CSSKGNYGYTF.